These T cell receptor beta chains were read from a single sample in a study of Tregs in tolerant kidney transplant recipients. Only in-frame clones appear in the TCRdb table, and some are missing; sequencing was by immunoSEQ multiplex PCR. The sample shows 70,000 to 95,000 clones, around 93% of them seen only once. The specimen was Tregs from blood, collected before the transplant. The source of these receptors is a human donor who received a combined kidney and bone marrow transplant. Each CDR3 is given with its conserved first and last residue. A D gene is named only where the DNA matches it firmly. A row's size may be missing; if present it is once, few, many or a size class.

V: TRBV2
D: -
size: few
J: TRBJ1-5
DNA: TGTGCCAGCAGTGGGGGTAGCAATCAGCCCCAGCATTTT
CDR3: CASSGGSNQPQHF

V: TRBV27
D: TRBD1
size: -
J: TRBJ1-4
DNA: TGTGCCAGCGGCCTGACAGGGGGCGCGAAAAAACTGTTTTTT
CDR3: CASGLTGGAKKLFF

V: TRBV9
D: -
size: -
J: TRBJ2-2
DNA: TGTGCCAGCAGCGTAGGTCGAGGGAAAAGAAACGGGGAGCTGTTTTTT
CDR3: CASSVGRGKRNGELFF

V: TRBV5-8
D: TRBD1
size: -
J: TRBJ2-1
DNA: TGTGCCAGCAGCTTCACCGGGACAGGGGACAATGAGCAGTTCTTC
CDR3: CASSFTGTGDNEQFF

V: TRBV6-6
D: TRBD2
size: once
J: TRBJ2-1
DNA: TGTGCCAGCAGTTCCCTGGGGAGGGGGCAGTTCTTC
CDR3: CASSSLGRGQFF

V: TRBV9
D: TRBD1
size: -
J: TRBJ2-5
DNA: TGTGCCAGCAGCGCGGGACAGGGGGAGACCCAGTACTTC
CDR3: CASSAGQGETQYF

V: TRBV29-1
D: TRBD2
size: -
J: TRBJ2-1
DNA: TGCAGCGTTCCACGGACTAGCGGGGAGCAGTTCTTC
CDR3: CSVPRTSGEQFF

V: TRBV6-5
D: -
size: -
J: TRBJ2-7
DNA: TGTGCCAGCAGTCCACGGGGTAGCCACTCCTACGAGCAGTACTTC
CDR3: CASSPRGSHSYEQYF

V: TRBV7-9
D: -
size: once
J: TRBJ2-7
DNA: TGTGCCAGCAGGGCAGGGAACGAGCAGTACTTC
CDR3: CASRAGNEQYF

V: TRBV6-1
D: TRBD2
size: -
J: TRBJ2-3
DNA: TGTGCCAGCAGTGGTTCGGGAGGGCCGGGAGGCACAGATACGCAGTATTTT
CDR3: CASSGSGGPGGTDTQYF

V: TRBV15
D: -
size: -
J: TRBJ2-5
DNA: TGTGCCACCAGGGACAGCCAAGAGACCCAGTACTTC
CDR3: CATRDSQETQYF

V: TRBV6-6
D: TRBD1
size: -
J: TRBJ1-1
DNA: TGTGCCAGCAGTAGACAGGGGGAAAGGACTGAAGCTTTCTTT
CDR3: CASSRQGERTEAFF

V: TRBV6-5
D: TRBD1
size: once
J: TRBJ1-2
DNA: TGTGCCAGCAGTTACCAGACAGGGCATGGCTACACCTTC
CDR3: CASSYQTGHGYTF

V: TRBV18
D: -
size: -
J: TRBJ2-7
DNA: TGTGCCAGCTCACCGGGGGGAGAGTCCGACGAGCAGTACTTC
CDR3: CASSPGGESDEQYF

V: TRBV7-2
D: TRBD1
size: -
J: TRBJ1-5
DNA: TGTGCCAGCAGCTTAGAGGGGGCAAAGGGTCAGCCCCAGCATTTT
CDR3: CASSLEGAKGQPQHF

V: TRBV20-1
D: -
size: -
J: TRBJ2-1
DNA: TGCAGTGCTACCGCGGATGAGCAGTTCTTC
CDR3: CSATADEQFF

V: TRBV10-3
D: TRBD2
size: -
J: TRBJ2-1
DNA: TGTGCCACCTCAACAGGGACTAGCGGGAGGGCGGGCAATGAGCAGTTCTTC
CDR3: CATSTGTSGRAGNEQFF

V: TRBV7-2
D: TRBD1
size: -
J: TRBJ2-5
DNA: TGTGCCAGCAGCTTCGACAGGGGTGGAGAGACCCAGTACTTC
CDR3: CASSFDRGGETQYF

V: TRBV19
D: -
size: -
J: TRBJ2-1
DNA: TGTGCCAGTAGTATAGGGGTTAAGGAGCAGTTCTTC
CDR3: CASSIGVKEQFF

V: TRBV6-1
D: -
size: -
J: TRBJ2-3
DNA: TGTGCCAGCAGTGAAGGGACGGCCAGCACAGATACGCAGTATTTT
CDR3: CASSEGTASTDTQYF

V: TRBV6-5
D: -
size: -
J: TRBJ2-3
DNA: TGTGCCAGCACCCTAAGGGGAGGAGGCACAGATACGCAGTATTTT
CDR3: CASTLRGGGTDTQYF

V: TRBV7-2
D: TRBD1
size: -
J: TRBJ1-1
DNA: TGTGCCAGCAGCTTAGAGACAGGGAGGTGGACTGAAGCTTTCTTT
CDR3: CASSLETGRWTEAFF

V: TRBV5-1
D: TRBD1
size: -
J: TRBJ2-2
DNA: TGCGCCAGCAGCTTGGTTCCTATGGCAGGGGGCACCGGGGAGCTGTTTTTT
CDR3: CASSLVPMAGGTGELFF

V: TRBV10-3
D: -
size: -
J: TRBJ2-2
DNA: TGTGCCAACGGGAAGAACACCGGGGAGCTGTTTTTT
CDR3: CANGKNTGELFF

V: TRBV30
D: TRBD1
size: -
J: TRBJ1-3
DNA: TGTGCCTCAACACAGGGGGCCGCCAACACCATATATTTT
CDR3: CASTQGAANTIYF

V: TRBV28
D: -
size: once
J: TRBJ2-5
DNA: TGTGCCAGCAGTTTTTACGGGACACCTCAAGAGACCCAGTACTTC
CDR3: CASSFYGTPQETQYF

V: TRBV5-4
D: TRBD1
size: -
J: TRBJ2-5
DNA: TGTGCCAGCAGCTTGGCGGGACAGGGCGTAGAGACCCAGTACTTC
CDR3: CASSLAGQGVETQYF